The T cell receptor beta chain described here comes from a study of coeliac disease. Study in general: The study queried TRBV7-2 bias without high-resolution HLA data.

Data came from immunoSEQ multiplex PCR; TCRdb stores just in-frame clones and leaves some out. The repertoire holds over 5,500 clones, with roughly 70% as singletons. The V end was cut by 1 base, the J end by 11 bases, with 12 bases between. CDR1 and CDR2 (germline): MNHEY, SMNVEV (reference sequence). The CDR3 sequence is 13 residues long. The specimen sequenced was lamina propria lymphocytes from the gut. This receptor was identified in a man aged 50 to 59 with active celiac disease. The chain carries TRBV27 and TRBJ2-1, with D uncertain. DNA for the CDR3: TGTGCCAGCAGTTTATTGGGCCCCGGCAAGCAGTTCTTC. Translated: CASSLLGPGKQFF.